Following are 14 T cell receptor beta chains from one sample sequenced in a study of blood T cell repertoires in COVID-19. The method was immunoSEQ multiplex PCR; TCRdb's version includes in-frame clones alone and lacks a portion of them. The sample shows some 80,000 clones, around nine tenths of them seen only once. The sample comprised peripheral blood. These receptors were taken from an elderly man with active or convalescent COVID-19.

As DNA, the CDR3 is TGTGCCACCAGCCTCGGAGGGCTCCAGCCCCAGCATTTT. Encoded protein: CATSLGGLQPQHF. V gene TRBV24-1 combines with J gene TRBJ1-5; the D is unclear. This CDR3 spans 13 amino acids. Trimming left V 7 bases short and J 7 bases short, with 13 bases between. Germline V gene lookup returns CDR1 KGHDR and CDR2 SFDVKD.

The chain links TRBV5-1 to TRBJ1-1, with TRBD1 matching 10 bases. V shed 0 bases, J shed 4 bases, and the junction held 0 bases outside the gene matches. Germline V lookup: CDR1 SGHRS, CDR2 YFSETQ. The CDR3 covers 14 residues. The CDR3 nucleotides read TGCGCCAGCAGCTTGGGGACAGGGGGCACTGAAGCTTTCTTT. Translated, it gives CASSLGTGGTEAFF.

The rearrangement uses TRBV24-1 and TRBJ1-5; 10 bases map to TRBD1. J lost 7 bases, V lost 4 bases, and 9 bases had no gene match. Germline V CDR1 and CDR2: KGHDR, SFDVKD. There are 16 residues in the CDR3. The CDR3 bases are TGTGCCACCAGTGACCCTCGGACAGGGGGGTTGCAGCCCCAGCATTTT. This gives the protein CATSDPRTGGLQPQHF.

The V call is TRBV15, the J call TRBJ1-6, with D possibly being TRBD1 (5 bases). Germline CDR1 and CDR2: LNHNV and YYDKDF (reference sequence). The CDR3 consists of 15 residues. Between the trimmed V and J ends, which lost 1 base and 5 bases, there was a span of 9 bases. The CDR3 sequence is CATSRGQPNNSPLHF. CDR3 coding DNA: TGTGCCACCAGCAGAGGACAGCCTAATAATTCACCCCTCCACTTT.

The chain employs TRBV28 and TRBJ1-4; TRBD1 might be the D (6 bases). V shed 4 bases and J shed 7 bases, with 16 bases lying between them. The CDR3 spans 15 residues. CDR1 is MDHEN, CDR2 SYDVKM, per germline. CDR3 DNA: TGTGCCAGCAGTTCGGCACAGGGCGGGGGTGAAAAACTGTTTTTT. It specifies CASSSAQGGGEKLFF.

The chain joins TRBV6-2 or TRBV6-3 to TRBJ2-1, with D perhaps TRBD2 (6 bases). The CDR3 is made up of 17 amino acids. Germline lookup yields CDR1 MNHEY and CDR2 SVGEGT. Trimming stripped 0 bases from V and 5 bases from J, with 17 bases between. The CDR3, as DNA: TGTGCCAGCAGTTACTCGAATCGCGGCGGGGATGACAATGAGCAGTTCTTC. Residues: CASSYSNRGGDDNEQFF.

The rearrangement links TRBV3-1 (or the pseudogene TRBV3-2) to TRBJ1-4, with D perhaps matching TRBD1 (6 bases). Germline assignment: CDR1 LGHDT and CDR2 YNNKEL (reference sequence). With 5 bases removed from V and 8 bases from J, the gap between germline ends came to 12 bases. The CDR3 is 13 amino acids. This CDR3 is CASSYRDNEKLFF. DNA of the CDR3: TGTGCCAGCAGCTACCGGGACAACGAAAAACTGTTTTTT.

The rearrangement joins TRBV5-1 to TRBJ1-2; tentatively, D is TRBD1 (5 bases). CDR1 and CDR2 from the germline V gene are SGHRS and YFSETQ. The CDR3 totals 14 residues. V was cut by 4 bases and J by 0 bases, with 10 bases left in between. In DNA form, the CDR3 reads TGCGCCAGCAGCCCTCAGGGCACTAACTATGGCTACACCTTC. Translating it yields CASSPQGTNYGYTF. The full variable domain, with the rest looked up from reference TRBV5-1 and TRBJ1-2, is KAGVTQTPRYLIKTRGQQVTLSCSPISGHRSVSWYQQTPGQGLQFLFEYFSETQRNKGNFPGRFSGRQFSNSRSEMNVSTLELGDSALYLCASSPQGTNYGYTFGSGTRLTVV.

V usage is TRBV5-5 and J usage is TRBJ1-1, with D perhaps TRBD1 (6 bases). V was cut by 1 base and J by 2 bases, with 18 bases left in between. Germline V gene lookup returns CDR1 SGHKS and CDR2 YYEKEE (reference sequence). CDR3 length equals 17 residues. This chain's CDR3 is CASSLFRGPLRNTEAFF. CDR3 in DNA: TGTGCCAGCAGCTTGTTCAGGGGACCACTGAGAAACACTGAAGCTTTCTTT. Full variable domain (remainder filled in from reference TRBV5-5 and TRBJ1-1): DAGVTQSPTHLIKTRGQQVTLRCSPISGHKSVSWYQQVLGQGPQFIFQYYEKEERGRGNFPDRFSARQFPNYSSELNVNALLLGDSALYLCASSLFRGPLRNTEAFFGQGTRLTVV.

V usage is TRBV6-6 and J usage is TRBJ1-2, with TRBD1 matching over 11 bases. This CDR3 is built from 15 residues. V was pared by 2 bases and J by 6 bases, with 5 bases of the junction left unmatched. CDR1 is MNHNY and CDR2 is SVGAGI in the germline V gene (reference sequence). The CDR3 region has the DNA TGTGCCAGCAGTTACCCTGGGACAGGGGGAAATGGCTACACCTTC. It translates to CASSYPGTGGNGYTF.

V gene TRBV14 combines with J gene TRBJ2-5; the match to TRBD2 covers 9 bases. The V segment lost 1 base and the J segment 2 bases; nucleotides outside the gene matches: 5. The germline gives CDR1 SGHDN, CDR2 FVKESK. The CDR3 has 16 residues. The CDR3: CASSQGIAGAQETQYF. In nucleotides, the CDR3 is TGTGCCAGCAGCCAAGGTATAGCGGGGGCTCAAGAGACCCAGTACTTC.

The chain has TRBV30 and TRBJ2-7, with TRBD2 matching over 12 bases. This CDR3 contains 13 residues. Looked up from germline, CDR1 is GTSNPN and CDR2 is SVGIG (reference sequence). V gave up 0 bases and J gave up 9 bases; unmatched junction bases: 3. CDR3 residues: CAWSVKLAGGQYV. The CDR3 coding sequence is TGTGCCTGGAGTGTAAAACTAGCGGGGGGGCAGTACGTC.

The chain recombines TRBV7-9 with TRBJ1-6, with unresolved D. V lost 4 bases and J lost 10, with 17 bases in between. The CDR3 covers 15 residues. Germline loops: CDR1 SEHNR, CDR2 FQNEAQ (reference sequence). CDR3 residues: CASSWETPEGSPLHF. As DNA, the CDR3 is TGTGCCAGCAGCTGGGAGACCCCTGAGGGATCACCCCTCCACTTT.

The rearrangement links TRBV27 to TRBJ2-2; 8 bases align to TRBD2. The CDR3 contains 16 residues. Germline V lookup: CDR1 MNHEY, CDR2 SMNVEV (reference sequence). Unmatched junction bases numbered 9, after V lost 4 bases and J lost 5 bases. The CDR3 protein is CASSSPSGPSTGELFF. The DNA of the CDR3 is TGTGCCAGCAGTTCCCCTAGCGGGCCAAGTACCGGGGAGCTGTTTTTT.